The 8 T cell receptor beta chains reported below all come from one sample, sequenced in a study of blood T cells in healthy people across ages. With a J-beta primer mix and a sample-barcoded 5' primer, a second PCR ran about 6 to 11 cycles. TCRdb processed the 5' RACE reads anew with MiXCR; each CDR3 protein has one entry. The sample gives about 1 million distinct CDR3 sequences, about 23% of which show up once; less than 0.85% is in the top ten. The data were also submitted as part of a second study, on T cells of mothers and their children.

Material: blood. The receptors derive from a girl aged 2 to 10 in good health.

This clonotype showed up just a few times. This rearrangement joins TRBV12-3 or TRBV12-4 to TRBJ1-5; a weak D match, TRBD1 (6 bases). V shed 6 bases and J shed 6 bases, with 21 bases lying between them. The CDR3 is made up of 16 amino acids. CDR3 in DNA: TGTGCCAGCAGAATTACAGGGTTGGGGGGTCTTCAGCCCCAGCATTTT. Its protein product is CASRITGLGGLQPQHF.

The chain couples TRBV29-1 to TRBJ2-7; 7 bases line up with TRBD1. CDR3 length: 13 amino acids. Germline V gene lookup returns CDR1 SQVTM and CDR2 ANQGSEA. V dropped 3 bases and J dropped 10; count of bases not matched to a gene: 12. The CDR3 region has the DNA TGCAGCGTTGATAACAGGGGACAAGAGGCCCAGTACTTC. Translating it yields CSVDNRGQEAQYF.

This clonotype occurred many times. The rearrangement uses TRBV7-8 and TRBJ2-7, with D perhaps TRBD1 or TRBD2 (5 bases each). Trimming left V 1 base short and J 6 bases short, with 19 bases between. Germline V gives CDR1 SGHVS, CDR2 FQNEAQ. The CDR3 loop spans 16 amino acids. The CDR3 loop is CASSLGRGSASSEQYF. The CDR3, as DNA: TGTGCCAGCAGCTTAGGTCGGGGCAGCGCCTCATCCGAGCAGTACTTC.

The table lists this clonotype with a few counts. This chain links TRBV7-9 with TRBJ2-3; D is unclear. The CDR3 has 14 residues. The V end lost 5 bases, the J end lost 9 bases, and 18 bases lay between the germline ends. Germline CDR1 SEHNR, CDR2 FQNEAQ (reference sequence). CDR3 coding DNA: TGTGCCAGCAGCCCGGTAGTCCCGGGCGTAACGCAGTATTTT. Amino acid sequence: CASSPVVPGVTQYF. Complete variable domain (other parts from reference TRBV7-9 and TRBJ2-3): DTGVSQNPRHKITKRGQNVTFRCDPISEHNRLYWYRQTLGQGPEFLTYFQNEAQLEKSRLLSDRFSAERPKGSFSTLEIQRTEQGDSAMYLCASSPVVPGVTQYFGPGTRLTVL.

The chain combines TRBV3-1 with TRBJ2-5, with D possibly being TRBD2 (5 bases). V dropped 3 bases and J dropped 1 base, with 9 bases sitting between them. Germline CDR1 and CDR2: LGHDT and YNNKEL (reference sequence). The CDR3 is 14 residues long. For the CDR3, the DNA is TGTGCCAGCAGCCACAGCGGAGTCCAAGAGACCCAGTACTTC. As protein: CASSHSGVQETQYF.

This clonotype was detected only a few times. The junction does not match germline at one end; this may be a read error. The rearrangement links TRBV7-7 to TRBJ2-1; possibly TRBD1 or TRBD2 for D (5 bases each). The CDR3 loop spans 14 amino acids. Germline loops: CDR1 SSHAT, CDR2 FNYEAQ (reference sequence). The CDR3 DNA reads TGTGCTAGCAGCTTAGACTGGGGGAACAATGAGCAGTTCTTC. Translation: CASSLDWGNNEQFF. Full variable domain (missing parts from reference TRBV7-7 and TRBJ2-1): GAGVSQSPRYKVTKRGQDVTLRCDPISSHATLYWYQQALGQGPEFLTYFNYEAQPDKSGLPSDRFSAERPEGSISTLTIQRTEQRDSAMYRCASSLDWGNNEQFFGPGTRLTVL.

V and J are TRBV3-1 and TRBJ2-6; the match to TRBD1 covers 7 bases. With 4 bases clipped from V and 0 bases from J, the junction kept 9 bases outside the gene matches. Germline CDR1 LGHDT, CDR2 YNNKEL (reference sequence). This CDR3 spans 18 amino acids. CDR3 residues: CASSRELDRSSGANVLTF. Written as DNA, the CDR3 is TGTGCCAGCAGCCGAGAATTGGACAGGAGCTCTGGGGCCAACGTCCTGACTTTC.

CDR3 coding DNA: TGTGCCCCTCTAGACACTGAAGCTTTCTTT. Protein: CAPLDTEAFF. The rearrangement joins TRBV28 to TRBJ1-1; D gene ambiguous. The CDR3 extends over 10 amino acids. CDR1 MDHEN and CDR2 SYDVKM come from the germline V gene. Trimming left V 11 bases short and J 3 bases short, with 7 bases between.